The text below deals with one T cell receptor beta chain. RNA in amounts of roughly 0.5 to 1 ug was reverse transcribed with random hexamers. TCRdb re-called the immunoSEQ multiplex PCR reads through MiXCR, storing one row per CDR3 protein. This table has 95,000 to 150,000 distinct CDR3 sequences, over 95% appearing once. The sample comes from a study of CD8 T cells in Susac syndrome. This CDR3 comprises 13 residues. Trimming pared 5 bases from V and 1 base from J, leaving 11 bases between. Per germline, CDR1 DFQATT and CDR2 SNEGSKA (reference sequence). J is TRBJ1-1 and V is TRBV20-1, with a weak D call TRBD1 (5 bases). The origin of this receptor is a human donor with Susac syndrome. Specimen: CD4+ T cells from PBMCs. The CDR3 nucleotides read TGCAGTGCTTCGGGACGTTCGAACACTGAAGCTTTCTTT. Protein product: CSASGRSNTEAFF.